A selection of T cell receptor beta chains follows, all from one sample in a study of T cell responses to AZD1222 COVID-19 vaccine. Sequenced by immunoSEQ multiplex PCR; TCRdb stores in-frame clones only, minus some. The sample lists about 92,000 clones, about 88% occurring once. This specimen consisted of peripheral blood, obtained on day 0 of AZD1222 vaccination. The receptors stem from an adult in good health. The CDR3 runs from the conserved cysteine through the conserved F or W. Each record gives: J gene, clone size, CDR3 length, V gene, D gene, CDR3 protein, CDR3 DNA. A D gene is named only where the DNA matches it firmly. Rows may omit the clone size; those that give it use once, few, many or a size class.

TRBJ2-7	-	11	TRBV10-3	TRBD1	CAIRQGSEQYF	TGTGCCATCCGACAGGGATCCGAGCAGTACTTC
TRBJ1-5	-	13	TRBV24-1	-	CATSDRRGWPQHF	TGTGCCACCAGTGATCGAAGGGGGTGGCCCCAGCATTTT
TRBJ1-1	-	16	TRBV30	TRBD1	CAWIPRPGQGSTEAFF	TGTGCCTGGATCCCACGCCCAGGACAGGGAAGCACTGAAGCTTTCTTT
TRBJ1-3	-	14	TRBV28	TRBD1	CASSTGGAGNTIYF	TGTGCCAGCAGTACAGGGGGTGCTGGAAACACCATATATTTT
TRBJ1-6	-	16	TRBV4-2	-	CASSQERASYNSPLHF	TGTGCCAGCAGCCAAGAAAGGGCCTCCTATAATTCACCCCTCCACTTT
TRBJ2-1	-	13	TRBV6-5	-	CASTGKGLNEQFF	TGTGCCAGCACAGGGAAGGGGCTCAATGAGCAGTTCTTC
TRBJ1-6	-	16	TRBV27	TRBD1	CASSQGQGGYNSPLHF	TGTGCCAGCAGCCAGGGACAGGGGGGGTATAATTCACCCCTCCACTTT
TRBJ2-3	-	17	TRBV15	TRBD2	CATSRQPGLVAGDTQYF	TGTGCCACCAGCAGACAACCGGGACTAGTTGCTGGAGATACGCAGTATTTT
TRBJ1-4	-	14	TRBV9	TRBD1	CASSRQGGGEKLFF	TGTGCCAGCAGCAGACAGGGGGGTGGTGAAAAACTGTTTTTT
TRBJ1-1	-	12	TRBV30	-	CAGHEENTEAFF	TGTGCCGGACACGAGGAGAACACTGAAGCTTTCTTT
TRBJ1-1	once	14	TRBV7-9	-	CASSHKGGRAEAFF	TGTGCCAGCAGCCATAAGGGGGGGCGGGCTGAAGCTTTCTTT
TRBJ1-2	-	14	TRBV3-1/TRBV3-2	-	CASSQELQDYGYTF	TGTGCCAGCAGCCAAGAACTTCAGGACTATGGCTACACCTTC
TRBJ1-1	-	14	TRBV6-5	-	CASREPGRSTEAFF	TGTGCCAGCAGAGAGCCCGGGAGGAGCACTGAAGCTTTCTTT
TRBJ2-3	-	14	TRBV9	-	CASSVAGSTDTQYF	TGTGCCAGCAGCGTAGCGGGTAGCACAGATACGCAGTATTTT
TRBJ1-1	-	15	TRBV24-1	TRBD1	CATSDTTGGGTEAFF	TGTGCCACCAGTGATACCACAGGGGGGGGCACTGAAGCTTTCTTT
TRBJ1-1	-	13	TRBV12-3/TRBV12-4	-	CASSFGQIAEAFF	TGTGCCAGCAGTTTTGGGCAAATCGCTGAAGCTTTCTTT
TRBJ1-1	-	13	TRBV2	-	CASNSRGYTEAFF	TGTGCCAGCAATTCACGGGGGTACACTGAAGCTTTCTTT
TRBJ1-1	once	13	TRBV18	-	CASSPLGNTEAFF	TGTGCCAGCTCACCTCTTGGGAACACTGAAGCTTTCTTT
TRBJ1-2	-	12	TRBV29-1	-	CSVESNRYGYTF	TGCAGCGTTGAAAGTAATCGTTATGGCTACACCTTC
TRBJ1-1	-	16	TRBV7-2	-	CASSLPRRQETTEAFF	TGTGCCAGCAGCCTCCCGCGGAGACAGGAAACCACTGAAGCTTTCTTT
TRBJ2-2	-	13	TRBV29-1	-	CSVLHSNTGELFF	TGCAGCGTTCTACACAGCAACACCGGGGAGCTGTTTTTT
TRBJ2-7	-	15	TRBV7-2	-	CASSLSGRGIYEQYF	TGTGCCAGCAGCTTATCCGGCAGGGGAATCTACGAGCAGTACTTC
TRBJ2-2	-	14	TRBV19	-	CASRRDLETGELFF	TGTGCCAGTAGGAGGGACTTAGAAACCGGGGAGCTGTTTTTT
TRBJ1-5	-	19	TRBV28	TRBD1	CASSPGFGTGDRYNQPQHF	TGTGCCAGCAGTCCCGGCTTTGGGACAGGGGATAGATACAATCAGCCCCAGCATTTT
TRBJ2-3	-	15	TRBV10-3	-	CAIRRGGDGTDTQYF	TGTGCCATCAGAAGGGGGGGGGATGGCACAGATACGCAGTATTTT
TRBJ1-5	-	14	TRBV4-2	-	CASSQVLNYQPQHF	TGTGCCAGCAGCCAAGTCCTAAACTATCAGCCCCAGCATTTT
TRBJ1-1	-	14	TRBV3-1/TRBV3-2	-	CASRGSGLNTEAFF	TGTGCCAGCAGGGGTTCAGGGCTGAACACTGAAGCTTTCTTT
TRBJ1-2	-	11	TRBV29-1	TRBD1	CSAGGGNGYTF	TGCAGCGCCGGAGGGGGCAATGGCTACACCTTC
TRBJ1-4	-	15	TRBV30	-	CAWSPGIATNEKLFF	TGTGCCTGGAGTCCAGGGATTGCAACTAATGAAAAACTGTTTTTT
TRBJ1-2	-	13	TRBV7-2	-	CASSLEQGNGYTF	TGTGCCAGCAGCTTAGAGCAGGGGAATGGCTACACCTTC
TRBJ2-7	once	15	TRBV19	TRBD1	CASSPRRDSPYEQYF	TGTGCCAGTAGTCCCCGACGGGACAGCCCCTACGAGCAGTACTTC
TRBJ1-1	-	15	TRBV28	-	CASSLRDRLATEAFF	TGTGCCAGCAGTTTAAGGGACCGTCTCGCCACTGAAGCTTTCTTT
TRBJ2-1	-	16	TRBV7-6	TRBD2	CASSLSGLGGYNEQFF	TGTGCCAGCAGCTTGTCGGGACTAGGAGGCTACAATGAGCAGTTCTTC
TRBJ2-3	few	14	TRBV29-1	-	CSVRTDDSTDTQYF	TGCAGCGTCCGGACGGACGATAGCACAGATACGCAGTATTTT
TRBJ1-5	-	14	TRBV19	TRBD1	CASSDRASNQPQHF	TGTGCCAGTAGCGACAGGGCTAGCAATCAGCCCCAGCATTTT
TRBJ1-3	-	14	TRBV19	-	CASKRLYSGNTIYF	TGTGCCAGTAAGCGATTATACTCTGGAAACACCATATATTTT
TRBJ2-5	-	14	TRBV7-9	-	CASSSGLIVETQYF	TGTGCCAGCAGTTCCGGACTGATCGTGGAGACCCAGTACTTC
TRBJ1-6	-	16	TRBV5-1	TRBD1	CASSLGGTEENSPLHF	TGCGCCAGCAGCTTGGGGGGGACAGAAGAAAATTCACCCCTCCACTTT
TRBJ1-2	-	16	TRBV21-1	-	CASSKVLYRGGYGYTF	TGTGCCAGCAGCAAAGTGCTATACAGGGGTGGCTATGGCTACACCTTC
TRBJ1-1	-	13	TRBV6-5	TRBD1	CASSSGQDLWAFF	TGTGCCAGCAGTTCAGGACAGGACCTCTGGGCTTTCTTT
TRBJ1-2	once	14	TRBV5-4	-	CASSPGIANYGYTF	TGTGCCAGCAGCCCCGGTATAGCTAACTATGGCTACACCTTC
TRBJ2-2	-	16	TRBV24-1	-	CATSDPPAANTGELFF	TGTGCCACCAGTGACCCGCCGGCAGCGAACACCGGGGAGCTGTTTTTT
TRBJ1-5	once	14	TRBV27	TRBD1	CASSLIQGREPQHF	TGTGCCAGCAGTCTCATACAGGGGCGGGAGCCCCAGCATTTT
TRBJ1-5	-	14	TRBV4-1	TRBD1	CASSQGQGDQPQHF	TGCGCCAGCAGCCAAGGACAGGGCGATCAGCCCCAGCATTTT